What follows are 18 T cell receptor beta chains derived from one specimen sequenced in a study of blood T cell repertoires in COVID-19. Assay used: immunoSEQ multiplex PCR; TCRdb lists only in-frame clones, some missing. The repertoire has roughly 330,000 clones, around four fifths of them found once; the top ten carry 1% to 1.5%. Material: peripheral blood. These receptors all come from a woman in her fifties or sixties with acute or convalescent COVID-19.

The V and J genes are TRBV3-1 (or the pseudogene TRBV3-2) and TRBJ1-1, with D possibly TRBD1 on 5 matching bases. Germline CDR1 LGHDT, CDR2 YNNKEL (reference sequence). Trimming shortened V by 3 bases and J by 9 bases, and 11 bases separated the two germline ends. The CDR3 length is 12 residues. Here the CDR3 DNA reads TGTGCCAGCAGCCACCAGACAGAAAAAGCTTTCTTT. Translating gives CASSHQTEKAFF.

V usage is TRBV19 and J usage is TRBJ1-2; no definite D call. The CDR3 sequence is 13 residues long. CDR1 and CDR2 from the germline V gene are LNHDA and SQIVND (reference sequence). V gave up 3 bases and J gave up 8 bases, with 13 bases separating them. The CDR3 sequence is CASSMERRGGYTF. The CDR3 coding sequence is TGTGCCAGTAGTATGGAGCGTCGGGGAGGCTACACCTTC. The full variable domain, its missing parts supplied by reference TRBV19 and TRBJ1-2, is DGGITQSPKYLFRKEGQNVTLSCEQNLNHDAMYWYRQDPGQGLRLIYYSQIVNDFQKGDIAEGYSVSREKKESFPLTVTSAQKNPTAFYLCASSMERRGGYTFGSGTRLTVV.

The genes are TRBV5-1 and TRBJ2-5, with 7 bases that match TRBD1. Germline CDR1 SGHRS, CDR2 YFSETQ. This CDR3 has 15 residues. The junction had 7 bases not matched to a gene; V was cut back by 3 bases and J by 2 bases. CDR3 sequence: CASSSGTAIQETQYF. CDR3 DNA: TGCGCCAGCAGCTCGGGGACAGCCATACAAGAGACCCAGTACTTC.

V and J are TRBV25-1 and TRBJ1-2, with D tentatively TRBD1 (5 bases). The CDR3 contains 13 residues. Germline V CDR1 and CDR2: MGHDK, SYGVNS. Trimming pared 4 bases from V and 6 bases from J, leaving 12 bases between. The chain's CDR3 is CASSAEGRDGYTF. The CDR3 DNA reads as TGTGCCAGCAGTGCTGAGGGGAGGGATGGCTACACCTTC.

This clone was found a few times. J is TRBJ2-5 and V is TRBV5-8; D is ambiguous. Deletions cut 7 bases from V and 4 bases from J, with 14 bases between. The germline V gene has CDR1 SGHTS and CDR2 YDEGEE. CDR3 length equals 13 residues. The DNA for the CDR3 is TGTGCCAGCCCTTTGAGGTTAGGAGAGACCCAGTACTTC. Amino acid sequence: CASPLRLGETQYF.

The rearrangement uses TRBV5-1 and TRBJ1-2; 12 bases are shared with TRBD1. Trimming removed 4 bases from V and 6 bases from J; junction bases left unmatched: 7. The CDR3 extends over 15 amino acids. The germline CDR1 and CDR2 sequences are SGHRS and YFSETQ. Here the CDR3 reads CASSIGTGGSHGYTF. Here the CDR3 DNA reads TGCGCCAGCAGCATAGGGACAGGGGGCAGCCATGGCTACACCTTC. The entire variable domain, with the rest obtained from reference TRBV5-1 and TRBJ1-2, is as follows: KAGVTQTPRYLIKTRGQQVTLSCSPISGHRSVSWYQQTPGQGLQFLFEYFSETQRNKGNFPGRFSGRQFSNSRSEMNVSTLELGDSALYLCASSIGTGGSHGYTFGSGTRLTVV.

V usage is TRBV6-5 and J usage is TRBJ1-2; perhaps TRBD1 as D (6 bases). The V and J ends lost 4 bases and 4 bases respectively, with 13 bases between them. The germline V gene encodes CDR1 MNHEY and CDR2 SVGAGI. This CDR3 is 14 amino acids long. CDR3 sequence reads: CASSFQGTTYGYTF. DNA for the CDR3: TGTGCCAGCAGTTTCCAGGGGACTACCTATGGCTACACCTTC.

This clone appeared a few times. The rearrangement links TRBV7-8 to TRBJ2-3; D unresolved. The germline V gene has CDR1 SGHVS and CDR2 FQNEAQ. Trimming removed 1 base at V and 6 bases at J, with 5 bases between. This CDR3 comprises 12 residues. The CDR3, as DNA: TGTGCCAGCAGCTTAGGGCGGGATACGCAGTATTTT. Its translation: CASSLGRDTQYF.

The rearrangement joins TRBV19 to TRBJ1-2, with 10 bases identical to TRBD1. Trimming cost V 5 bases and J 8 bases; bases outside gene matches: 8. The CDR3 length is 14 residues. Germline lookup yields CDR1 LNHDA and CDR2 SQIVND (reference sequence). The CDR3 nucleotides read TGTGCCAGTAGTCCTACGATGACAGGGGGCGGCTACACCTTC. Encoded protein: CASSPTMTGGGYTF.

The CDR3 DNA follows: TGTGCCATCGGCGGGGGGCAGGGGGATGAGCAGTTCTTC. Protein: CAIGGGQGDEQFF. The chain joins TRBV10-3 to TRBJ2-1; maybe TRBD2 (8 bases). Trimming removed 8 bases from V and 8 bases from J, with 16 bases in between. Germline assignment: CDR1 ENHRY and CDR2 SYGVKD. The CDR3 consists of 13 residues.

The CDR3 DNA sequence: TGTGCCAGCAGCGTAGGGGGGGATACCTACAATGAGCAGTTCTTC. This encodes CASSVGGDTYNEQFF. The V and J genes are TRBV9 and TRBJ2-1, with D possibly being TRBD2 (6 bases). The germline CDR1 and CDR2 sequences are SGDLS and YYNGEE. This CDR3 region has 15 residues. The V end was cut by 0 bases, the J end by 2 bases, with 9 bases between. Using reference TRBV9 and TRBJ2-1 for the parts outside the CDR3, the full variable domain is DSGVTQTPKHLITATGQRVTLRCSPRSGDLSVYWYQQSLDQGLQFLIQYYNGEERAKGNILERFSAQQFPDLHSELNLSSLELGDSALYFCASSVGGDTYNEQFFGPGTRLTVL.

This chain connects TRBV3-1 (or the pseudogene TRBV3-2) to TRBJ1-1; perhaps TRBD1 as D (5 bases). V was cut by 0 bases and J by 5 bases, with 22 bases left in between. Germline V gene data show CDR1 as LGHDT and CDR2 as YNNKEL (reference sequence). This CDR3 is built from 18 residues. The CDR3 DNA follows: TGTGCCAGCAGCCAAGAGGGGGGACTTTTATCAACGGGGACTGAAGCTTTCTTT. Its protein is CASSQEGGLLSTGTEAFF.

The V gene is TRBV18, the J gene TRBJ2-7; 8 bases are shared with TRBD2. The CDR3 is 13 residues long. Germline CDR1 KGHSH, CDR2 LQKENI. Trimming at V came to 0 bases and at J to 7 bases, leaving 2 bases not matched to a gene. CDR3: CASSPPGGGEQYV. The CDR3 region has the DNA TGTGCCAGCTCACCACCTGGCGGGGGGGAGCAGTACGTC.

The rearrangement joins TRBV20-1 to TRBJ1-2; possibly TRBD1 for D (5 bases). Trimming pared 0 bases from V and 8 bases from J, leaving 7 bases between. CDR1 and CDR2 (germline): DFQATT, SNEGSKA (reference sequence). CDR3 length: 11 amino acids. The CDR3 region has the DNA TGCAGTGCTAGAGATAAGGGGGGCTACACCTTC. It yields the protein CSARDKGGYTF.

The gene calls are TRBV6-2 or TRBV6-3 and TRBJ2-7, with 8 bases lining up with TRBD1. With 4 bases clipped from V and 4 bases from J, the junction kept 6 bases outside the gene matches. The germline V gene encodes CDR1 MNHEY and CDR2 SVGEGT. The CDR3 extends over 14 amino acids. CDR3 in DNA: TGTGCCAGCAGTTTCGACAGGGGTAGGTACGAGCAGTACTTC. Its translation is CASSFDRGRYEQYF.

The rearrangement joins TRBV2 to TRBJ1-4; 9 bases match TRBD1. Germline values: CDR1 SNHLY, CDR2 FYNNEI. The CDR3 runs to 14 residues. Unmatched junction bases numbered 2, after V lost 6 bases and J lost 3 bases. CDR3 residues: CASRRTGANEKLFF. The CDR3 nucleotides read TGTGCCAGCAGGCGGACAGGGGCTAATGAAAAACTGTTTTTT.

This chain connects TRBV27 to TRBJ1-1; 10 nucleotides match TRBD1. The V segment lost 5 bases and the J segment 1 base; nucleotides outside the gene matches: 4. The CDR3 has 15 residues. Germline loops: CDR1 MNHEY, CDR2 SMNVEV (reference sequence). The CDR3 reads CASSPDRGRNTEAFF. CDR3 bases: TGTGCCAGCAGTCCCGACAGGGGGCGGAACACTGAAGCTTTCTTT.

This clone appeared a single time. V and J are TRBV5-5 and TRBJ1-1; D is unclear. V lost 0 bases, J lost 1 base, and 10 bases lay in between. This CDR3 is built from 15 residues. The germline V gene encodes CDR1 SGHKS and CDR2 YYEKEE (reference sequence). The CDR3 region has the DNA TGTGCCAGCAGCTTGGGGGGAGCCTGGAACACTGAAGCTTTCTTT. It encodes CASSLGGAWNTEAFF.